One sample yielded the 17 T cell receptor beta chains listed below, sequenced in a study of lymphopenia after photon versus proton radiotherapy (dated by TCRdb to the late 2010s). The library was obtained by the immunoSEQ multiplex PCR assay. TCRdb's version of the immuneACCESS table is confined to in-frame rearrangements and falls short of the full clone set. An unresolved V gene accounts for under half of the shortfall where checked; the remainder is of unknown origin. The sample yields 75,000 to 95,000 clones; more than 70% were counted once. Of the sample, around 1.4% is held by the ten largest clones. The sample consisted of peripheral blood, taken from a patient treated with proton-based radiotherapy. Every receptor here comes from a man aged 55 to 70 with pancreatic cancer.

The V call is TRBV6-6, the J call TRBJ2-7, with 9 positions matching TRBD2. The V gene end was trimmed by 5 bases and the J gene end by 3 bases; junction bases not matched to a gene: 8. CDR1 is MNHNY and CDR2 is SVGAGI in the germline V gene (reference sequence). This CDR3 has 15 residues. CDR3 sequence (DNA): TGTGCCAGCAGTCCCCGCGGGAGGGCGAGCTACGAGCAGTACTTC. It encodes CASSPRGRASYEQYF.

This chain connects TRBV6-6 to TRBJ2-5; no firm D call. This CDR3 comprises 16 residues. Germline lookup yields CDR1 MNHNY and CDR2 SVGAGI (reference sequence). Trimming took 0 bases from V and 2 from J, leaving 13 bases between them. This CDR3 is CASSYSGIKSQETQYF. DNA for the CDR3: TGTGCCAGCAGTTACTCGGGCATAAAGAGTCAAGAGACCCAGTACTTC.

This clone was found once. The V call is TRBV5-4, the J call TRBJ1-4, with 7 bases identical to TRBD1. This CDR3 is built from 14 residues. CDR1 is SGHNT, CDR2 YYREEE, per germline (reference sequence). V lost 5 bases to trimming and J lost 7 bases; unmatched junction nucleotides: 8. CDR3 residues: CASSVWQGGEKLFF. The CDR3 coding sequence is TGTGCCAGCAGTGTTTGGCAGGGGGGTGAAAAACTGTTTTTT.

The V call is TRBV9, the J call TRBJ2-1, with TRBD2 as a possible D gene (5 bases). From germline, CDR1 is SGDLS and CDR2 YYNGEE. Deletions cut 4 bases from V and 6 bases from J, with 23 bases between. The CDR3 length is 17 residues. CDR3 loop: CASSPRMGSGGSNEQFF. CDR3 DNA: TGTGCCAGCAGCCCCCGTATGGGAAGCGGCGGATCCAATGAGCAGTTCTTC. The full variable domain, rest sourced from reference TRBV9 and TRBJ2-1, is DSGVTQTPKHLITATGQRVTLRCSPRSGDLSVYWYQQSLDQGLQFLIQYYNGEERAKGNILERFSAQQFPDLHSELNLSSLELGDSALYFCASSPRMGSGGSNEQFFGPGTRLTVL.

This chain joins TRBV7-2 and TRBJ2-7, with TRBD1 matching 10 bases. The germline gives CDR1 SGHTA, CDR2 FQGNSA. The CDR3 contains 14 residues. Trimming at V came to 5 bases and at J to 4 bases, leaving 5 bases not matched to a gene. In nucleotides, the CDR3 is TGTGCCAGCAGCCGGGGACAGGGGATTTACGAGCAGTACTTC. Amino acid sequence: CASSRGQGIYEQYF.

This CDR3 reads CASATGAGELFF. The CDR3 bases are TGTGCTAGTGCCACAGGGGCCGGGGAGCTGTTTTTT. V is TRBV12-5 and J is TRBJ2-2; TRBD1 agrees at 7 bases. V was pared by 7 bases and J by 6 bases, with 2 bases of the junction left unmatched. Germline CDR1 LGHNT, CDR2 FRNRAP. This CDR3 is built from 12 residues.

CDR3 DNA sequence: TGTGCCAGCAGCTTACGGGGGGACACCGGGGAGCTGTTTTTT. Amino acids: CASSLRGDTGELFF. This chain uses TRBV7-9 with TRBJ2-2; 7 bases line up with TRBD2. V lost 2 bases and J lost 3; bases outside the gene matches: 0. The germline V gene has CDR1 SEHNR and CDR2 FQNEAQ (reference sequence). The CDR3 loop spans 14 amino acids. Looking up the rest from reference TRBV7-9 and TRBJ2-2 gives the full variable domain: DTGVSQNPRHKITKRGQNVTFRCDPISEHNRLYWYRQTLGQGPEFLTYFQNEAQLEKSRLLSDRFSAERPKGSFSTLEIQRTEQGDSAMYLCASSLRGDTGELFFGEGSRLTVL.

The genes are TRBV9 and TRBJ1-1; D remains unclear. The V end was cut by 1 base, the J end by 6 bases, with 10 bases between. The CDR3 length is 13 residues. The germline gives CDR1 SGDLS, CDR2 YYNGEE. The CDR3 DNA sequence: TGTGCCAGCAGCGTAACCTTGGAGTCTGAAGCTTTCTTT. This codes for CASSVTLESEAFF.

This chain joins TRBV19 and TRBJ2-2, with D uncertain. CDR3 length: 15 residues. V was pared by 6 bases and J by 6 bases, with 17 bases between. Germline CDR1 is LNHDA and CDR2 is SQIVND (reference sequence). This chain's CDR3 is CASRRWNPDAGELFF. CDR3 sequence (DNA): TGTGCCAGTAGGCGGTGGAACCCGGACGCCGGGGAGCTGTTTTTT.

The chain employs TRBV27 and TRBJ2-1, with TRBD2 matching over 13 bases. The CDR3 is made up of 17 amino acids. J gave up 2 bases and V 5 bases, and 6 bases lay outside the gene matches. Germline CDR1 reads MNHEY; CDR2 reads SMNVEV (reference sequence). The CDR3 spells CASSPRLAGGAYNEQFF. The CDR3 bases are TGTGCCAGCAGTCCGCGACTAGCGGGAGGCGCCTACAATGAGCAGTTCTTC.

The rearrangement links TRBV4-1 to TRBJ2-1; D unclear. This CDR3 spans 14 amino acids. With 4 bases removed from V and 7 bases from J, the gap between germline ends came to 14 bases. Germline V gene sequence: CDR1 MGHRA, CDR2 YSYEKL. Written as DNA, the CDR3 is TGCGCCAGCAGCCTTGCCGGGCTGGGGAATGAGCAGTTCTTC. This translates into CASSLAGLGNEQFF.

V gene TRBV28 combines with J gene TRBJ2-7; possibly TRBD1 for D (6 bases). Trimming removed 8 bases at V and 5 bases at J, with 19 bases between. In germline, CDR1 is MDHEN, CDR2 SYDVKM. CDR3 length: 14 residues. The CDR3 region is CASGPHRELHEQYF. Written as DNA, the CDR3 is TGTGCCAGCGGGCCGCACAGGGAGCTCCACGAGCAGTACTTC.

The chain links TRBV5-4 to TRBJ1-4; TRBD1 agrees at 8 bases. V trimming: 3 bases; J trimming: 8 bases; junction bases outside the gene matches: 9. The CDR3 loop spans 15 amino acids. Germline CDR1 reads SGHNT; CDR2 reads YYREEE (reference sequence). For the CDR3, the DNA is TGTGCCAGCAGCTCAGGACAGGGTTTTTTCGAAAAACTGTTTTTT. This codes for CASSSGQGFFEKLFF. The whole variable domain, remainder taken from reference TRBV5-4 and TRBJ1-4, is ETGVTQSPTHLIKTRGQQVTLRCSSQSGHNTVSWYQQALGQGPQFIFQYYREEENGRGNFPPRFSGLQFPNYSSELNVNALELDDSALYLCASSSGQGFFEKLFFGSGTQLSVL.

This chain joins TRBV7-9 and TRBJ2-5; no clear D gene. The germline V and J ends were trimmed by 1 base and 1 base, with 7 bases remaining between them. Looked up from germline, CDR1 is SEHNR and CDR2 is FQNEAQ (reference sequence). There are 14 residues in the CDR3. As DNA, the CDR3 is TGTGCCAGCAGCTTAGAGTCGCTCCAAGAGACCCAGTACTTC. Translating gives CASSLESLQETQYF.

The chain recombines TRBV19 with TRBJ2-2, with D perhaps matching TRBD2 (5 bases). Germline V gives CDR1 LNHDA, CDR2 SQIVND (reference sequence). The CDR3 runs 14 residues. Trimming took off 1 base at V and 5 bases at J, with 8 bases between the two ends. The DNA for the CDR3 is TGTGCCAGTAGTATAGTCCGGGGAACCGGGGAGCTGTTTTTT. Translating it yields CASSIVRGTGELFF.

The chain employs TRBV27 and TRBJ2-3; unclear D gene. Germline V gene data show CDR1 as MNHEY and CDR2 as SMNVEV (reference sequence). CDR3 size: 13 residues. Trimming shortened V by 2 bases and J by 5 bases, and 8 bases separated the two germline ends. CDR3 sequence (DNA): TGTGCCAGCAGTTTAATTTACGGAGATACGCAGTATTTT. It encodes CASSLIYGDTQYF.

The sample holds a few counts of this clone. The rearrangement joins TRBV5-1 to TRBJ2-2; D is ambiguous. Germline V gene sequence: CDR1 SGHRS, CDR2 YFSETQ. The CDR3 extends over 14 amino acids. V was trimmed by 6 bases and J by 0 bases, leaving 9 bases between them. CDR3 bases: TGCGCCAGCATCGCACAGCCGAACACCGGGGAGCTGTTTTTT. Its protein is CASIAQPNTGELFF. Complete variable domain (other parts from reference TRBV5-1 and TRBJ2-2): KAGVTQTPRYLIKTRGQQVTLSCSPISGHRSVSWYQQTPGQGLQFLFEYFSETQRNKGNFPGRFSGRQFSNSRSEMNVSTLELGDSALYLCASIAQPNTGELFFGEGSRLTVL.